What follows are 27 T cell receptor beta chains derived from one specimen sequenced in a study of cytomegalovirus exposure and HLA in healthy donors. 13 Jbeta primers and 60 Vbeta primers were used for the PCR. Measured with immunoSEQ multiplex PCR; TCRdb has only the in-frame clones, and not every one. Of over 150,000 clones listed, 60% to 80% are singletons. The sample comprised PBMCs. The receptors originated from a woman in her thirties or forties in good health and CMV-seropositive.

This clone was observed a few times. The chain combines TRBV5-6 with TRBJ1-6, with TRBD1 matching 9 bases. CDR1 is SGHDT and CDR2 is YYEEEE in the germline V gene. The CDR3 totals 17 residues. Trimming removed 3 bases from V and 0 bases from J; junction bases left unmatched: 4. DNA for the CDR3: TGTGCCAGCAGCTGGGGGACAGGGAGCTCCTATAATTCACCCCTCCACTTT. It codes for CASSWGTGSSYNSPLHF.

This sequence joins TRBV10-3 and TRBJ1-1, with D possibly being TRBD1 (5 bases). The germline V gene encodes CDR1 ENHRY and CDR2 SYGVKD. Trimming took off 4 bases at V and 7 bases at J, with 16 bases between the two ends. The CDR3 is 14 residues long. The CDR3 DNA follows: TGTGCCATCAGTGGGACTACCGGGGGGAGTGAAGCTTTCTTT. It is translated as CAISGTTGGSEAFF.

The rearrangement links TRBV19 to TRBJ2-7; TRBD1 matches at 10 bases. J gave up 4 bases and V 6 bases, and 15 bases lay outside the gene matches. Germline CDR1 is LNHDA and CDR2 is SQIVND (reference sequence). CDR3 length: 17 amino acids. CDR3 bases: TGTGCCAGTAGCCCAGATTTCCGGGACAGGGGAAAATACGAGCAGTACTTC. It codes for CASSPDFRDRGKYEQYF.

The CDR3 DNA sequence: TGCGCCAGCAGCTTGGACCCAGCGGGGGGCCGGGATGAGCAGTTCTTC. Its protein is CASSLDPAGGRDEQFF. The V and J genes are TRBV5-1 and TRBJ2-1, with TRBD2 matching over 9 bases. Germline V gives CDR1 SGHRS, CDR2 YFSETQ. The ends lost 0 bases at V and 8 bases at J; junction bases unmatched: 9. The CDR3 length is 16 residues. Combining the CDR3 with reference TRBV5-1 and TRBJ2-1 gives the whole variable domain KAGVTQTPRYLIKTRGQQVTLSCSPISGHRSVSWYQQTPGQGLQFLFEYFSETQRNKGNFPGRFSGRQFSNSRSEMNVSTLELGDSALYLCASSLDPAGGRDEQFFGPGTRLTVL.

This rearrangement joins TRBV29-1 to TRBJ1-1; 7 positions match TRBD1. This CDR3 is built from 12 residues. Germline CDR1 is SQVTM and CDR2 is ANQGSEA. After removal of 7 bases from V and 6 bases from J, the junction contained 8 bases not matched to a gene. CDR3 amino acids: CSALRGTAEAFF. The CDR3 DNA reads TGCAGCGCCCTCAGGGGGACGGCTGAAGCTTTCTTT. Full variable domain (rest looked up from reference TRBV29-1 and TRBJ1-1): SAVISQKPSRDICQRGTSLTIQCQVDSQVTMMFWYRQQPGQSLTLIATANQGSEATYESGFVIDKFPISRPNLTFSTLTVSNMSPEDSSIYLCSALRGTAEAFFGQGTRLTVV.

V usage is TRBV2 and J usage is TRBJ1-5, with D possibly being TRBD1 (5 bases). Germline CDR1 and CDR2: SNHLY and FYNNEI. This CDR3 has 16 amino acids. Between the trimmed V and J ends, which lost 4 bases and 0 bases, there was a span of 13 bases. The CDR3 here is CASSGEGPDSNQPQHF. The CDR3 nucleotides are TGTGCCAGCAGTGGGGAGGGACCCGATAGCAATCAGCCCCAGCATTTT.

A few counts support this clone. The rearrangement joins TRBV5-4 to TRBJ2-1; unclear D gene. Germline V gene sequence: CDR1 SGHNT, CDR2 YYREEE (reference sequence). CDR3 size: 13 residues. V lost 0 bases and J 5 bases, leaving 6 bases between the germline ends. The CDR3 DNA reads as TGTGCCAGCAGCTTGGGACTCAACAATGAGCAGTTCTTC. This codes for CASSLGLNNEQFF.

This clone came up a few times. The chain couples TRBV13 to TRBJ2-6; 7 positions agree with TRBD1. CDR3 length: 17 residues. Germline CDR1 PRHDT, CDR2 FYEKMQ (reference sequence). V lost 4 bases to trimming and J lost 2 bases; unmatched junction nucleotides: 8. In nucleotides, the CDR3 is TGTGCCAGCAGCTCAACAGGGGCCCCTACTGGGGCCAACGTCCTGACTTTC. This codes for CASSSTGAPTGANVLTF.

This clone was seen once. A read error may account for a junction end that differs from germline. The chain employs TRBV7-9 and TRBJ1-1, with D perhaps matching TRBD1 (5 bases). The V gene's germline CDR1 is SEHNR and CDR2 FQNEAQ (reference sequence). The CDR3 contains 14 residues. Written as DNA, the CDR3 is TGTTCCAGCAGCTTAAGGCCGGGGGAGGCTGAAGCTTTCTTT. Its translation is CSSSLRPGEAEAFF.

This clone showed up just once. The rearrangement joins TRBV19 to TRBJ2-3; D is perhaps TRBD2 (5 bases). Germline CDR1 LNHDA, CDR2 SQIVND (reference sequence). The CDR3 totals 12 residues. V lost 8 bases and J 6 bases, leaving 12 bases between the germline ends. Written as DNA, the CDR3 is TGTGCCAGTGGAGAGCGGCGGGATACGCAGTATTTT. Amino acid sequence: CASGERRDTQYF.

Points on this clone: Relative to the germline gene, one junction end is altered; a read error may explain this. This chain connects TRBV7-9 to TRBJ1-5, with unresolved D. Per germline, CDR1 SEHNR and CDR2 FQNEAQ (reference sequence). The CDR3 contains 12 residues. Here the CDR3 reads CSSSFPDQPQHF. The CDR3 DNA reads TGTTCCAGCAGCTTCCCTGATCAGCCCCAGCATTTT. Combining the CDR3 with reference TRBV7-9 and TRBJ1-5 gives the whole variable domain DTGVSQNPRHKITKRGQNVTFRCDPISEHNRLYWYRQTLGQGPEFLTYFQNEAQLEKSRLLSDRFSAERPKGSFSTLEIQRTEQGDSAMYLCSSSFPDQPQHFGDGTRLSIL.

The gene calls are TRBV28 and TRBJ1-1; D ambiguous. V was pared by 7 bases and J by 1 base, with 22 bases between. This CDR3 has 17 residues. CDR1 is MDHEN, CDR2 SYDVKM, per germline. CDR3 nucleotide sequence: TGTGCCAGCATTGGTTCTTTTGGTAGTAGCCGGAACACTGAAGCTTTCTTT. It specifies CASIGSFGSSRNTEAFF.

The V gene is TRBV28, the J gene TRBJ1-4; D uncertain. This CDR3 is built from 14 residues. Germline V gives CDR1 MDHEN, CDR2 SYDVKM. V was cut by 6 bases and J by 0 bases, with 8 bases left in between. The CDR3 loop reads CASRASATNEKLFF. The CDR3 DNA reads as TGTGCCAGCAGGGCCAGCGCAACTAATGAAAAACTGTTTTTT.

This chain uses TRBV25-1 with TRBJ2-2; perhaps TRBD2 as D (5 bases). V lost 7 bases and J lost 7, with 7 bases in between. Germline CDR1 and CDR2: MGHDK and SYGVNS. The CDR3 spans 11 residues. This chain's CDR3 is CASTSYGELFF. In DNA, the CDR3 is TGTGCCAGCACTAGCTACGGGGAGCTGTTTTTT.

The CDR3 DNA reads as TGTGCCAGCAGTTTGCGGACAGGGGCGATAACGACGAACACTGAAGCTTTCTTT. It specifies CASSLRTGAITTNTEAFF. The chain recombines TRBV27 with TRBJ1-1; TRBD1 aligns across 9 bases. J was trimmed by 1 base and V by 3 bases; bases with no gene match: 12. This CDR3 comprises 18 residues. From germline, CDR1 is MNHEY and CDR2 SMNVEV (reference sequence).

CDR3 sequence reads: CASSVLTGRNTEAFF. CDR3 in DNA: TGTGCCAGCAGCGTCCTTACAGGGCGGAACACTGAAGCTTTCTTT. The chain uses TRBV7-8 and TRBJ1-1; D possibly corresponds to TRBD1 (6 bases). Trimming stripped 5 bases from V and 1 base from J, with 14 bases between. Germline V lookup: CDR1 SGHVS, CDR2 FQNEAQ. The CDR3 runs 15 residues.

V gene TRBV29-1 combines with J gene TRBJ1-2, with 10 bases aligning to TRBD1. Germline CDR1 SQVTM, CDR2 ANQGSEA. V trimming: 4 bases; J trimming: 8 bases; junction bases outside the gene matches: 7. The CDR3 loop spans 13 amino acids. The CDR3 DNA is TGCAGCGTTGCCCGACAGGGGGCAGTGGGCTACACCTTC. Protein product: CSVARQGAVGYTF.

The chain combines TRBV7-2 with TRBJ2-5; 11 bases match TRBD2. With 1 base clipped from V and 4 bases from J, the junction kept 5 bases outside the gene matches. This CDR3 region has 16 residues. Germline CDR1 is SGHTA and CDR2 is FQGNSA. The CDR3 sequence: CASSLVAGGLGETQYF. The CDR3 DNA follows: TGTGCCAGCAGCTTAGTAGCGGGGGGGTTGGGAGAGACCCAGTACTTC.

The DNA of the CDR3 is TGTGCCAGCAGGGGGACAGGGTCCCCACAAGAGACCCAGTACTTC. The encoded protein is CASRGTGSPQETQYF. The rearrangement links TRBV2 to TRBJ2-5, with 9 nucleotides matching TRBD1. Unmatched junction bases numbered 7, after V lost 6 bases and J lost 2 bases. CDR1 and CDR2 from the germline V gene are SNHLY and FYNNEI. This CDR3 has 15 residues.

The table lists this clone with a few counts. The chain links TRBV11-3 to TRBJ2-3; 8 bases map to TRBD1. Trimming took 3 bases from V and 2 from J; bases not matched to a gene: 1. Germline CDR1 and CDR2: SGHNT and YENEEA. This CDR3 spans 14 amino acids. The CDR3 nucleotides read TGTGCCAGCAGCTTGGGACAGGCCACAGATACGCAGTATTTT. This encodes CASSLGQATDTQYF.

The V call is TRBV6-4, the J call TRBJ2-1, with TRBD1 identical over 9 bases. Germline values: CDR1 MRHNA, CDR2 SNTAGT. The junction had 14 bases not matched to a gene; V was cut back by 7 bases and J by 4 bases. This CDR3 comprises 17 residues. The CDR3 loop is CASTHGVRQGEYNEQFF. CDR3 DNA: TGTGCCAGCACTCACGGGGTTCGACAGGGGGAATACAATGAGCAGTTCTTC.

The J gene is TRBJ2-3, the V gene TRBV21-1; TRBD1, the table's D call, was not compared with the DNA. TRBV21-1 is reported as a pseudogene. This CDR3 is built from 17 residues. The CDR3 protein is CASSKVNLAGDTDTQYF. The DNA of the CDR3 is TGTGCCAGCAGCAAAGTTAATTTGGCAGGGGACACAGATACGCAGTATTTT.

This CDR3 reads CASKPGPPGNEQFF. DNA of the CDR3: TGTGCCAGCAAGCCGGGTCCCCCGGGCAATGAGCAGTTCTTC. The genes are TRBV27 and TRBJ2-1; D not certain. The CDR3 is 14 residues long. The V gene lost 7 bases and the J gene lost 6 bases, with 16 bases spanning the gap. Germline CDR1 and CDR2: MNHEY and SMNVEV (reference sequence).

This chain connects TRBV27 to TRBJ2-5, with D possibly being TRBD1 (5 bases). The CDR3 is made up of 17 amino acids. V shed 5 bases and J shed 4 bases, with 23 bases lying between them. Germline CDR1 is MNHEY and CDR2 is SMNVEV (reference sequence). In nucleotides, the CDR3 is TGTGCCAGCAGTCCCATCCCAGGGTCAGCGAGAGCAGAGACCCAGTACTTC. Encoded protein: CASSPIPGSARAETQYF.

This clone has only a few counts. The CDR3 is CSGRGIGGTEAFF. The CDR3 nucleotides read TGCAGCGGACGGGGTATAGGGGGCACTGAAGCTTTCTTT. The V call is TRBV29-1, the J call TRBJ1-1, with a tentative D call TRBD1 (6 bases). V was clipped by 7 bases and J by 4 bases, with 16 bases between them. Per the germline V gene, CDR1 is SQVTM and CDR2 is ANQGSEA. The CDR3 is 13 amino acids.

The J gene is TRBJ2-1, the V gene TRBV10-3; TRBD2 is a possible D gene (6 bases). CDR1 is ENHRY, CDR2 SYGVKD, per germline. The CDR3 consists of 13 residues. V was clipped by 7 bases and J by 7 bases, with 14 bases between them. The CDR3 reads CAITPEGLNEQFF. The CDR3 coding sequence is TGTGCCATCACCCCGGAGGGGCTAAATGAGCAGTTCTTC.

This chain links TRBV4-3 with TRBJ2-2; no clear D gene. Germline values: CDR1 LGHNA, CDR2 YSLEER. Deletions cut 0 bases from V and 0 bases from J, with 14 bases between. This CDR3 region has 18 residues. CDR3 DNA sequence: TGCGCCAGCAGCCAAGATTCGGCAGGATCCGCGAACACCGGGGAGCTGTTTTTT. Protein product: CASSQDSAGSANTGELFF.